What follows is one TCR beta chain and its context. Antigen specificity is unknown. Relative to the germline gene, one junction end is altered; a read error may explain this. Germline CDR1 WSHSY, CDR2 SAAADI. The CDR3 covers 12 residues. The sample belongs to a study of cytomegalovirus exposure and HLA in healthy donors. Study summary: Samples from HLA-typed donors yielded 85 million to 95 million unique TCRs in an early data release. Overall study findings and caveats: According to the study, approximately 150 TCR beta chains were cytomegalovirus-associated.

Each of the donors was a healthy bone marrow donor. Use of 60 Vbeta and 13 Jbeta primers characterized the PCR. In the authors' workflow: Tens of millions of unique TCR beta chains, 9.5 million to 14 million shared, were counted in a later analysis. Assay: immunoSEQ multiplex PCR; the TCRdb copy retains only in-frame clones and omits some. V and J calls and clone size follow that table, whereas D and trimming were derived from the DNA. Of about 130,000 clones detected, approximately 78% appear once; the ten largest clones hold less than 10%. Sequencing was performed on PBMCs. This chain uses TRBV10-2 with TRBJ1-2; D not resolved. The sequence came from a woman between 50 and 59 years old in good health and CMV-seropositive. Here the CDR3 reads CASSELGQKILF. Here the CDR3 DNA reads TGCGCCAGCAGTGAGTTGGGCCAGAAGATTCTCTTC.